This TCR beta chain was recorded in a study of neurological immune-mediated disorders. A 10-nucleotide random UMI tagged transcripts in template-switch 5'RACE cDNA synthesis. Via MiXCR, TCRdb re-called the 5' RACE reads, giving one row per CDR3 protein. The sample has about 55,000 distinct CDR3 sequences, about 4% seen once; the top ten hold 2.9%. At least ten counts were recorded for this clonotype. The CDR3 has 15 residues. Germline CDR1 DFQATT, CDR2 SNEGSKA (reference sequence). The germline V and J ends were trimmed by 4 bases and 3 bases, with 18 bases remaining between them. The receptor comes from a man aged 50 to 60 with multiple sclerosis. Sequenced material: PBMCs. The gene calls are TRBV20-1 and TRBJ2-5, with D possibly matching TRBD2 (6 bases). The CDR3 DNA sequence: TGCAGTGCTACATATTACGGGACTCGTAAAGAGACCCAGTACTTC. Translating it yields CSATYYGTRKETQYF.